This T cell receptor beta chain is drawn from a study of cytomegalovirus exposure and HLA in healthy donors. The PCR made use of 60 Vbeta and 13 Jbeta primers. Only in-frame clones appear in the TCRdb table, and some are missing; sequencing was by immunoSEQ multiplex PCR. The sample lists tens of thousands of clones; approximately 80% were seen once. Germline V gene lookup returns CDR1 SNHLY and CDR2 FYNNEI. The CDR3 consists of 13 residues. J lost 6 bases, V lost 7 bases, and 8 bases had no gene match. This clone was detected only a few times. J is TRBJ2-7 and V is TRBV2; 8 nucleotides match TRBD1. Sample: PBMCs. The TCR originated in a man between 65 and 79 years old in good health and CMV-seropositive. The CDR3 spells CASKEDRGLEQYF. As DNA, the CDR3 is TGTGCCAGCAAGGAAGACAGGGGCCTCGAGCAGTACTTC. Complete variable domain (other parts from reference TRBV2 and TRBJ2-7): EPEVTQTPSHQVTQMGQEVILRCVPISNHLYFYWYRQILGQKVEFLVSFYNNEISEKSEIFDDQFSVERPDGSNFTLKIRSTKLEDSAMYFCASKEDRGLEQYFGPGTRLTVT.